Described below is a single TCR beta chain sequence and its context. Germline V lookup: CDR1 SGHVS, CDR2 FQNEAQ. Trimming pared 1 base from V and 2 bases from J, leaving 9 bases between. CDR3 length: 14 residues. This sample was taken from a study of shared clonotypes between healthy human individuals. The repertoire was sequenced with immunoSEQ multiplex PCR; TCRdb's copy has only in-frame clones and lacks some. The sample records around 1,000,000 clones, 77% being singletons. The source of this sequence is a man in his late teens or twenties in good health. Some clones in this sample may be carry-over from other donors' samples. The specimen was memory CD4+ T cells from PBMCs. Subset of the sample: CD45RA-negative fraction. This chain joins TRBV7-8 and TRBJ2-7, with D unclear. CDR3 sequence reads: CASSLELRTYEQYF. As DNA, the CDR3 is TGTGCCAGCAGCTTAGAGTTGCGGACCTACGAGCAGTACTTC.